Listed here are 21 T cell receptor beta chains from one sample, sequenced in a study of T-cell reconstitution after alpha-beta-depleted transplantation in children. Preparing the TCRbeta library involved the use of unique molecular identifiers. TCRdb used MiXCR to reprocess the PCR reads, holding one entry per CDR3 protein. Counted here are about 370,000 distinct CDR3 sequences, roughly 22% occurring once; the ten biggest clones make up less than 4.5%. The sequencing here drew on PBMCs from the stem cell graft donor, taken from the stem cell graft. These TCRs come from a human donor who donated a stem cell graft to a child with acute myeloid leukemia.

The chain has TRBV6-1 and TRBJ2-7; 9 bases match TRBD1. V gave up 6 bases and J gave up 3 bases; unmatched junction bases: 12. This CDR3 has 16 amino acids. Germline V gene data show CDR1 as MNHNS and CDR2 as SASEGT. CDR3 amino acids: CASSELPGQGIYEQYF. The CDR3 DNA sequence: TGTGCCAGCAGCGAATTACCGGGACAGGGCATCTACGAGCAGTACTTC.

The V and J genes are TRBV15 and TRBJ2-7; perhaps TRBD2 as D (6 bases). The V end was cut by 6 bases, the J end by 2 bases, with 14 bases between. Germline V gene data show CDR1 as LNHNV and CDR2 as YYDKDF (reference sequence). The length of the CDR3 is 14 residues. The CDR3 region is CATRIGRGPYEQYF. The CDR3 nucleotides read TGTGCCACCAGGATTGGGCGGGGTCCCTACGAGCAGTACTTC. Filled out from reference TRBV15 and TRBJ2-7, the complete variable domain reads DAMVIQNPRYQVTQFGKPVTLSCSQTLNHNVMYWYQQKSSQAPKLLFHYYDKDFNNEADTPDNFQSRRPNTSFCFLDIRSPGLGDTAMYLCATRIGRGPYEQYFGPGTRLTVT.

DNA for the CDR3: TGTGCCAGCAGTGAAACTCAGCGGGAGACCTACAATGAGCAGTTCTTC. The encoded protein is CASSETQRETYNEQFF. The chain links TRBV6-1 to TRBJ2-1; 8 nucleotides match TRBD2. V dropped 2 bases and J dropped 2; count of bases not matched to a gene: 5. The length of the CDR3 is 16 residues. Germline V gives CDR1 MNHNS, CDR2 SASEGT.

This clonotype was detected ten times or more. The rearrangement uses TRBV6-5 and TRBJ1-2; D perhaps matches TRBD1 (5 bases). CDR1 and CDR2 from the germline V gene are MNHEY and SVGAGI. Trimming removed 6 bases from V and 0 bases from J, with 8 bases in between. This CDR3 spans 13 amino acids. The CDR3, as DNA: TGTGCCAGCAGACGGGACTCTAACTATGGCTACACCTTC. Amino acid sequence: CASRRDSNYGYTF.

This clonotype was observed a few times. The V gene is TRBV30, the J gene TRBJ2-1; a possible D gene is TRBD2 (6 bases). The CDR3 has 13 amino acids. The germline V gene has CDR1 GTSNPN and CDR2 SVGIG (reference sequence). Trimming took 3 bases from V and 9 from J, leaving 15 bases between them. CDR3 in amino acids: CAWSGRNRGEQFF. CDR3 DNA: TGTGCCTGGAGCGGGAGAAATAGGGGTGAGCAGTTCTTC.

There are a few counts of this clonotype. The chain recombines TRBV29-1 with TRBJ2-6; no clear D. The V and J ends lost 5 bases and 0 bases respectively, with 20 bases between them. CDR1 SQVTM and CDR2 ANQGSEA come from the germline V gene. CDR3 length equals 18 residues. The CDR3 is CSVPEIFLSSSGANVLTF. The CDR3 nucleotides read TGCAGCGTTCCGGAGATATTTTTAAGTTCCTCTGGGGCCAACGTCCTGACTTTC.

The table lists this clonotype with a few counts. J is TRBJ2-1 and V is TRBV2; maybe TRBD2 (6 bases). This CDR3 contains 14 residues. Trimming stripped 3 bases from V and 3 bases from J, with 9 bases between. Germline V lookup: CDR1 SNHLY, CDR2 FYNNEI. The CDR3 reads CASSDSGFYNEQFF. For the CDR3, the DNA is TGTGCCAGCAGTGATAGCGGATTCTACAATGAGCAGTTCTTC.

The DNA of the CDR3 is TGCAGCGTTGAAGATCGGGGCCATGAAGAGACCCAGTACTTC. It codes for CSVEDRGHEETQYF. The rearrangement joins TRBV29-1 to TRBJ2-5; D might be TRBD1 or TRBD2, each matching 5 bases. Germline V CDR1 and CDR2: SQVTM, ANQGSEA. Trimming removed 0 bases at V and 3 bases at J, with 11 bases between. The CDR3 spans 14 residues.

This clonotype was seen many times. In DNA, the CDR3 is TGTGCCAGCAAGGGACAGGGATGGGCTGAAGCTTTCTTT. This codes for CASKGQGWAEAFF. This chain uses TRBV12-3 or TRBV12-4 with TRBJ1-1; 9 bases are shared with TRBD1. The V segment lost 7 bases and the J segment 6 bases; nucleotides outside the gene matches: 6. This CDR3 is built from 13 residues.

This clonotype has a handful of counts. The rearrangement uses TRBV9 and TRBJ2-5; D perhaps matches TRBD2 (5 bases). The germline CDR1 and CDR2 sequences are SGDLS and YYNGEE. CDR3 size: 15 residues. Between the trimmed V and J ends, which lost 2 bases and 4 bases, there was a span of 15 bases. In DNA, the CDR3 is TGTGCCAGCAGCGTCCCCCTAGCCCTCAGAGAGACCCAGTACTTC. As protein: CASSVPLALRETQYF.

This clonotype has just a few counts. The gene calls are TRBV28 and TRBJ2-7, with a tentative D call TRBD1 (6 bases). V dropped 2 bases and J dropped 2 bases, with 13 bases sitting between them. The V gene's germline CDR1 is MDHEN and CDR2 SYDVKM. The CDR3 has 15 amino acids. The CDR3, as DNA: TGTGCCAGCAGTTTACACAGGGTATCCCCCTACGAGCAGTACTTC. It specifies CASSLHRVSPYEQYF.

This clonotype was seen more than once but under ten times. This sequence joins TRBV4-1 and TRBJ2-5; TRBD2 aligns across 11 bases. Trimming took 0 bases from V and 4 from J; bases not matched to a gene: 19. Germline V lookup: CDR1 MGHRA, CDR2 YSYEKL. The CDR3 is 21 amino acids. The CDR3 DNA reads as TGCGCCAGCAGCCAAGAGCGTCAGCGAGGGGGCAGACTAGCGGGAAGAGAGACCCAGTACTTC. This translates into CASSQERQRGGRLAGRETQYF.

The V call is TRBV29-1, the J call TRBJ2-1; D gene uncertain. V was pared by 3 bases and J by 5 bases, with 11 bases between. The germline V gene has CDR1 SQVTM and CDR2 ANQGSEA. The CDR3 totals 13 residues. The CDR3 here is CSVDMQNHNEQFF. CDR3 coding DNA: TGCAGCGTTGACATGCAGAACCACAATGAGCAGTTCTTC.

The chain carries TRBV7-3 and TRBJ2-2, with TRBD1 matching 9 bases. This CDR3 contains 16 residues. With 1 base clipped from V and 6 bases from J, the junction kept 6 bases outside the gene matches. Germline V gives CDR1 SGHTA, CDR2 FQGTGA. CDR3 sequence: CASSLSGTGNSGELFF. CDR3 sequence (DNA): TGTGCCAGCAGCTTAAGTGGGACAGGGAATTCCGGGGAGCTGTTTTTT. Full variable domain (rest looked up from reference TRBV7-3 and TRBJ2-2): GAGVSQTPSNKVTEKGKYVELRCDPISGHTALYWYRQSLGQGPEFLIYFQGTGAADDSGLPNDRFFAVRPEGSVSTLKIQRTERGDSAVYLCASSLSGTGNSGELFFGEGSRLTVL.

V is TRBV15 and J is TRBJ2-7; 7 bases are a match to TRBD2. Losses at the gene ends were 1 base for V and 0 bases for J; bases not matched to a gene: 3. This CDR3 spans 15 amino acids. Germline-derived CDR1 and CDR2 are LNHNV and YYDKDF (reference sequence). The CDR3 sequence: CATSRASGSSYEQYF. The CDR3 region has the DNA TGTGCCACCAGCAGAGCTAGCGGAAGCTCCTACGAGCAGTACTTC.

The chain links TRBV9 to TRBJ2-1, with D possibly being TRBD1 (6 bases). Germline V CDR1 and CDR2: SGDLS, YYNGEE. The CDR3 covers 16 residues. V was trimmed by 3 bases and J by 4 bases, leaving 17 bases between them. CDR3 sequence: CASSEGVDPPYNEQFF. The DNA of the CDR3 is TGTGCCAGCAGCGAGGGGGTGGACCCTCCTTACAATGAGCAGTTCTTC.

DNA of the CDR3: TGTGCCAGCAGCTTGTGGGTGACCGGGGAGCTGTTTTTT. Translating it yields CASSLWVTGELFF. The chain couples TRBV5-5 to TRBJ2-2; no clear D gene. V lost 1 base to trimming and J lost 5 bases, with 6 bases between them. Germline V gene data show CDR1 as SGHKS and CDR2 as YYEKEE (reference sequence). This CDR3 region has 13 residues.

This chain connects TRBV6-5 to TRBJ2-3, with 9 bases identical to TRBD1. V lost 4 bases, J lost 4 bases, and 9 bases stayed unmatched. The germline V gene encodes CDR1 MNHEY and CDR2 SVGAGI. This CDR3 contains 16 residues. The chain's CDR3 is CASSSTGGIWADTQYF. CDR3 sequence (DNA): TGTGCCAGCAGTTCGACAGGGGGAATTTGGGCAGATACGCAGTATTTT.

The chain has TRBV7-2 and TRBJ2-1; TRBD1 or TRBD2 may be the D gene (5 bases each). Germline loops: CDR1 SGHTA, CDR2 FQGNSA. CDR3 length: 13 amino acids. Between the trimmed V and J ends, which lost 0 bases and 9 bases, there was a span of 9 bases. This CDR3 reads CASSLAGTREQFF. The CDR3, as DNA: TGTGCCAGCAGCTTAGCGGGGACCCGTGAGCAGTTCTTC.

This clonotype was seen at least ten times. This chain joins TRBV27 and TRBJ2-1, with TRBD1 matching over 8 bases. V lost 6 bases to trimming and J lost 5 bases; unmatched junction nucleotides: 9. Looked up from germline, CDR1 is MNHEY and CDR2 is SMNVEV (reference sequence). This CDR3 is built from 15 residues. CDR3 nucleotide sequence: TGTGCCAGCAGCCATCAGGGGGCGTTGGACAATGAGCAGTTCTTC. This codes for CASSHQGALDNEQFF.

The table lists this clonotype with a few counts. The chain links TRBV7-2 to TRBJ2-3, with TRBD2 matching 9 bases. Germline lookup yields CDR1 SGHTA and CDR2 FQGNSA. The length of the CDR3 is 14 residues. The ends lost 5 bases at V and 5 bases at J; junction bases unmatched: 5. The chain's CDR3 is CASSGLAGRDTQYF. The CDR3 coding sequence is TGTGCCAGCAGCGGGCTAGCGGGAAGAGATACGCAGTATTTT.